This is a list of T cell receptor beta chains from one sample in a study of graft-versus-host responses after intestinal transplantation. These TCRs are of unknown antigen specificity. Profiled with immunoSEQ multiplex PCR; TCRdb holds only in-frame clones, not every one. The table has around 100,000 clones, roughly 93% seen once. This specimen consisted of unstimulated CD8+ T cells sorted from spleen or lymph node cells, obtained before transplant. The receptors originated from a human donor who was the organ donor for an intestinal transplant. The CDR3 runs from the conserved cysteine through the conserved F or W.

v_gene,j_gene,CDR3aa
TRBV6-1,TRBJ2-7,CAGSEAGGPTYEQYF
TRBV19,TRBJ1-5,CASRTGTNQPQHF
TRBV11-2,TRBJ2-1,CASSRGGYNEQFF
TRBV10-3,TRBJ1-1,CAISEQGHLEAFF
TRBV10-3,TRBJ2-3,CAISGSGAGVTDTQYF
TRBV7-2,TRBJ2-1,CASSLEGGLYNEQFF
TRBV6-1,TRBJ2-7,CASSEGTRAYEQYF
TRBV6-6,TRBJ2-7,CASSHFVGYSYEQYF
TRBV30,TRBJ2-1,CAWQGGESSYNEQFF
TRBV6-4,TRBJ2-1,CASEVGGETRDEQFF
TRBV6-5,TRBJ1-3,CASSYPPGPGNTIYF
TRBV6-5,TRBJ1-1,CASSLGTEAFF
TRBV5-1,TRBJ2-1,CASSQARGNEQFF
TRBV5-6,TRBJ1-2,CASSLGPGVWDYGYTF
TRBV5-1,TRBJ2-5,CASSSQETQYF
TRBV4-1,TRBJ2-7,CASSQGSGGYEQYF
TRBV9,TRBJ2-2,CASSGEPNTGELFF
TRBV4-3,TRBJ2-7,CASSPGTGGYEQYF
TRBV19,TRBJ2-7,CASMGTGVYEQYF
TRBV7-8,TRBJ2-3,CASSSPLAGAFTDTQYF
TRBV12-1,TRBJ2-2,CASRTNRAVETGELFF
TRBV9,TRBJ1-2,CASHHTGGYTF
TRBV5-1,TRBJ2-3,CASRSTDTQYF
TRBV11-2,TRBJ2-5,CASSLGYQEETQYF